This T cell receptor beta chain was sequenced in a study of shared clonotypes between healthy human individuals. General observations from the study: It was anticipated that sequencing depth would influence how many clonotypes donors shared.

This table comes from immunoSEQ multiplex PCR, and its TCRdb copy is limited to in-frame clones, with some not included. The table has some 2,000,000 clones, 85% to 95% seen once. The CDR3 runs to 13 residues. The V and J ends lost 8 bases and 10 bases, in that order; junction bases with no gene match: 6. The germline CDR1 and CDR2 sequences are SNHLY and FYNNEI. Comment on this clone: Its antigen is unknown.

Sequenced input: naive CD4+ T cells sorted from blood. Subset given: CD45RA+ positively selected. V is TRBV2 and J is TRBJ1-6, with TRBD1 matching over 9 bases. This sequence originates from a man between 18 and 29 years old in good health. This CDR3 is CASGDREASPLHF. In nucleotides, the CDR3 is TGTGCCAGCGGGGACAGGGAAGCATCACCCCTCCACTTT.